A selection of T cell receptor beta chains follows, all from one sample in a study of OX40 agonist ivuxolimab in advanced cancers. Assay: immunoSEQ multiplex PCR; the TCRdb copy retains only in-frame clones and omits some. This table has roughly 60,000 clones, about 89% appearing once. Specimen: CD4+ or CD8+ T cells sorted from blood, collected in a trial of the OX40 agonist ivuxolimab. These receptors all stem from an adult with an advanced solid tumor such as melanoma, head and neck, liver or kidney cancer. CDR3s include the opening cysteine and the closing phenylalanine or tryptophan. D genes are given only for firm matches.

v_gene: TRBV5-6
d_gene: NA
j_gene: TRBJ2-5
CDR3nt: TGTGCCAGCAGCTTGGTCGGAGAGACCCAGTACTTC
CDR3aa: CASSLVGETQYF

v_gene: TRBV7-9
d_gene: NA
j_gene: TRBJ1-3
CDR3nt: TGTGCCAGCAGCTTGGGGATCTCTGGAAACACCATATATTTT
CDR3aa: CASSLGISGNTIYF

v_gene: TRBV4-3
d_gene: TRBD1
j_gene: TRBJ2-2
CDR3nt: TGCGCCAGCAGCCGGGACAGCGCTAACACCGGGGAGCTGTTTTTT
CDR3aa: CASSRDSANTGELFF

v_gene: TRBV11-2
d_gene: TRBD1
j_gene: TRBJ1-4
CDR3nt: TGTGCCAGCAGCTTAAGAGGACAGGGAAATGAAAAACTGTTTTTT
CDR3aa: CASSLRGQGNEKLFF

v_gene: TRBV27
d_gene: NA
j_gene: TRBJ1-3
CDR3nt: TGTGCCAGCAGTAGGTCATTCTCCTCCTCTGGAAACACCATATATTTT
CDR3aa: CASSRSFSSSGNTIYF

v_gene: TRBV9
d_gene: NA
j_gene: TRBJ2-5
CDR3nt: TGTGCCAGCAGCATAGGTCCCCTGGGAGAGACCCAGTACTTC
CDR3aa: CASSIGPLGETQYF

v_gene: TRBV4-2
d_gene: NA
j_gene: TRBJ2-1
CDR3nt: TGTGCCAGCAGCCAAGACAGGGCAGGCTCCTACAATGAGCAGTTCTTC
CDR3aa: CASSQDRAGSYNEQFF

v_gene: TRBV7-8
d_gene: TRBD2
j_gene: TRBJ2-2
CDR3nt: TGTGCCAGCAACACAGAGCCTAGCGGGAGGGGGTTAGCCGGGGAGCTGTTTTTT
CDR3aa: CASNTEPSGRGLAGELFF

v_gene: TRBV7-9
d_gene: TRBD1
j_gene: TRBJ2-7
CDR3nt: TGTGCCAGCAACCGGGACAGCTCCTACGAGCAGTACTTC
CDR3aa: CASNRDSSYEQYF

v_gene: TRBV11-2
d_gene: NA
j_gene: TRBJ1-2
CDR3nt: TGTGCCAGCAGCTTCAGGTCTGGCTACACCTTC
CDR3aa: CASSFRSGYTF

v_gene: TRBV9
d_gene: NA
j_gene: TRBJ2-1
CDR3nt: TGTGCCAGCAGCGTAGTAGGGGGAGGTGAGCAGTTCTTC
CDR3aa: CASSVVGGGEQFF